The clone carrying this T cell receptor (beta chain) has ten or more counts. TCRdb re-called the 5' RACE reads through MiXCR, storing one row per CDR3 protein. The data hold 10,000 to 12,000 distinct CDR3 sequences, with approximately 22% observed a single time. This sample stems from a study of neurological immune-mediated disorders. This CDR3 has 17 residues. Germline lookup yields CDR1 SEHNR and CDR2 FQNEAQ (reference sequence). Trimming took 4 bases from V and 3 from J; bases not matched to a gene: 11. Sample: CD8+ T cells from blood. The J gene is TRBJ1-5, the V gene TRBV7-9, with 8 nucleotides matching TRBD1. The TCR was taken from a woman aged 40 to 49 with multiple sclerosis. The CDR3 region has the DNA TGTGCCAGCAGCTCGACAGTAGACAGGGGATACAATCAGCCCCAGCATTTT. Protein product: CASSSTVDRGYNQPQHF.